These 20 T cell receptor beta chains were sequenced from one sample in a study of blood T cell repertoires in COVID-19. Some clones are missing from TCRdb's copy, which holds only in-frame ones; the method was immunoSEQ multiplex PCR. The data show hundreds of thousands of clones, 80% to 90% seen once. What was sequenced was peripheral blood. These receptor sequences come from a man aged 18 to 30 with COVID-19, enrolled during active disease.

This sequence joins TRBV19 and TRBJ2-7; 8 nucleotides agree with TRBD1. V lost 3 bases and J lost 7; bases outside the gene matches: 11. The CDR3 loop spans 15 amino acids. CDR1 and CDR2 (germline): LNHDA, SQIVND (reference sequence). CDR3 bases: TGTGCCAGTAGTATGCAGGGGCAGGGGGCGCGGGAGCAGTACTTC. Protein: CASSMQGQGAREQYF.

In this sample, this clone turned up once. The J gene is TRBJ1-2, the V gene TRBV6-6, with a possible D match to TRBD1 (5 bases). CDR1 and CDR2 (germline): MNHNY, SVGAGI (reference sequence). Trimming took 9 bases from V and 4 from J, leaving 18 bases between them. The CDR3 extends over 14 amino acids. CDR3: CASLEGPTFYGYTF. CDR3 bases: TGTGCCAGTTTGGAGGGGCCCACCTTCTATGGCTACACCTTC.

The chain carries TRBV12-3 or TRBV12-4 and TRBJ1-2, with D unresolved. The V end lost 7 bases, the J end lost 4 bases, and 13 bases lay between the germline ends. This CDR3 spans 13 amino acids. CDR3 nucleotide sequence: TGTGCCAGCACCCGGGGATTGAGCTATGGCTACACCTTC. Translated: CASTRGLSYGYTF.

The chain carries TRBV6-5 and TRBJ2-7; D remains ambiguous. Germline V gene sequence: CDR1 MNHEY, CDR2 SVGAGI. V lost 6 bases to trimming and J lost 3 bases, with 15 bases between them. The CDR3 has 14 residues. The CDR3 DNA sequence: TGTGCCAGCAGCCGCCGCGGTATGATCTACGAGCAGTACTTC. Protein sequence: CASSRRGMIYEQYF.

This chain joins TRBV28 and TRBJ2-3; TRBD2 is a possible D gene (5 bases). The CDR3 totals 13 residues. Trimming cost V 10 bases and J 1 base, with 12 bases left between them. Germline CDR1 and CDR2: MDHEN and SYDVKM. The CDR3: CANSGEGTDTQYF. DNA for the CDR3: TGTGCCAATTCCGGGGAAGGCACAGATACGCAGTATTTT.

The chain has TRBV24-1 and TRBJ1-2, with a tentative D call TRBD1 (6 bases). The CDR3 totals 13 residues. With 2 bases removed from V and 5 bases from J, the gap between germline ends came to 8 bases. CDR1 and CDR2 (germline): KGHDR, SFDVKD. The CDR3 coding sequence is TGTGCCACCAGTGATTGGACAGATTATGGCTACACCTTC. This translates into CATSDWTDYGYTF.

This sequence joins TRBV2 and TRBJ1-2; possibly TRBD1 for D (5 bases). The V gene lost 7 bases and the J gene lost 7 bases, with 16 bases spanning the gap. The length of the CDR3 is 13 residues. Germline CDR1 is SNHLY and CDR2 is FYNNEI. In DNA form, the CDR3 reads TGTGCCAGCATAACACGAAGGGGCCCTGGCTACACCTTC. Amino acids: CASITRRGPGYTF.

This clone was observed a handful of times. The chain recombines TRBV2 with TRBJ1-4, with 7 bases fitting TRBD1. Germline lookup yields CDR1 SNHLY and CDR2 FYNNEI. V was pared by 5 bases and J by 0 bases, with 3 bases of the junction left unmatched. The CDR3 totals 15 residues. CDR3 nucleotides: TGTGCCAGCAGTACAGGGGTCTCAACTAATGAAAAACTGTTTTTT. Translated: CASSTGVSTNEKLFF. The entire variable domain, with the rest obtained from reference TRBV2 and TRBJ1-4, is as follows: EPEVTQTPSHQVTQMGQEVILRCVPISNHLYFYWYRQILGQKVEFLVSFYNNEISEKSEIFDDQFSVERPDGSNFTLKIRSTKLEDSAMYFCASSTGVSTNEKLFFGSGTQLSVL.

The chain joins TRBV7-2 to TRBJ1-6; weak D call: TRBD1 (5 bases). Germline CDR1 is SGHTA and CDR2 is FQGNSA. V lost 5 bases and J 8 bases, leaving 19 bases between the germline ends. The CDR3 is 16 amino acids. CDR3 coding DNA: TGTGCCAGCAGCCCCTCCGGGGCGGGGAACTATTCACCCCTCCACTTT. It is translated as CASSPSGAGNYSPLHF.

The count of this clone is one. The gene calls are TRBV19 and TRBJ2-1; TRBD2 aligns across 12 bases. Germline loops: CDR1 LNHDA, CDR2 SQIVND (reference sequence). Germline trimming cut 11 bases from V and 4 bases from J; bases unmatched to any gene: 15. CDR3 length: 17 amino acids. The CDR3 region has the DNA TGTGCCGTGGGACTAGCGGGCTCGTCTGGCGGTTACAATGAGCAGTTCTTC. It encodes CAVGLAGSSGGYNEQFF.

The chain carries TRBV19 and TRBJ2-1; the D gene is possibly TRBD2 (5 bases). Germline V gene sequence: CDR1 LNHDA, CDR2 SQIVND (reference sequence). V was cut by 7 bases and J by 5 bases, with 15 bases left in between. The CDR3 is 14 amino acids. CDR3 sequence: CASMSMGSDNEQFF. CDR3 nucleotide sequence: TGTGCCAGTATGTCGATGGGTAGCGACAATGAGCAGTTCTTC. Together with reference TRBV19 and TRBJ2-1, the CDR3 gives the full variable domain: DGGITQSPKYLFRKEGQNVTLSCEQNLNHDAMYWYRQDPGQGLRLIYYSQIVNDFQKGDIAEGYSVSREKKESFPLTVTSAQKNPTAFYLCASMSMGSDNEQFFGPGTRLTVL.

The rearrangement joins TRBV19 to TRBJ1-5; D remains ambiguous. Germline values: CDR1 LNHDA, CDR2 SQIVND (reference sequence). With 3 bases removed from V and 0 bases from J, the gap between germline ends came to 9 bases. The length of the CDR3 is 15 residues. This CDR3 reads CASSIFGNSNQPQHF. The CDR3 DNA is TGTGCCAGTAGTATCTTCGGGAATAGCAATCAGCCCCAGCATTTT.

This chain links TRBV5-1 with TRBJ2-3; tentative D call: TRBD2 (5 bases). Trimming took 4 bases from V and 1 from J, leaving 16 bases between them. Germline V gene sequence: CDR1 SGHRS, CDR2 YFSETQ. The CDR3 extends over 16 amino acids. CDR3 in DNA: TGCGCCAGCAGCGTAGGCCTCTCCGGGGGCACAGATACGCAGTATTTT. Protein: CASSVGLSGGTDTQYF.

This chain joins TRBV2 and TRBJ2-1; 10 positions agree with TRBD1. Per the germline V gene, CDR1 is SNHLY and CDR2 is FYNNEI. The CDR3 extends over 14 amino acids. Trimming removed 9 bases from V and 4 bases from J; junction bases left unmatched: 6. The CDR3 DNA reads TGTGCCAGTCCTCCGGGACAGGGGTACAATGAGCAGTTCTTC. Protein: CASPPGQGYNEQFF. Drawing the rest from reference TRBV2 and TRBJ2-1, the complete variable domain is EPEVTQTPSHQVTQMGQEVILRCVPISNHLYFYWYRQILGQKVEFLVSFYNNEISEKSEIFDDQFSVERPDGSNFTLKIRSTKLEDSAMYFCASPPGQGYNEQFFGPGTRLTVL.

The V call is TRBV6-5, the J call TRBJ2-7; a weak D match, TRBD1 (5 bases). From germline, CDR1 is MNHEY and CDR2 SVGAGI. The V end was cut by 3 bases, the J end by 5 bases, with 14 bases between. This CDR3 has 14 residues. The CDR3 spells CASSYSTTGNEQYF. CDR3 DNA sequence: TGTGCCAGCAGTTATTCGACCACAGGTAACGAGCAGTACTTC.

CDR3: CASINAGTPLETQYF. CDR3 coding DNA: TGTGCCAGCATTAACGCCGGGACTCCTTTAGAGACCCAGTACTTC. The chain recombines TRBV6-6 with TRBJ2-5; D is perhaps TRBD2 (6 bases). From germline, CDR1 is MNHNY and CDR2 SVGAGI (reference sequence). This CDR3 has 15 residues. V lost 7 bases to trimming and J lost 4 bases, with 19 bases between them.

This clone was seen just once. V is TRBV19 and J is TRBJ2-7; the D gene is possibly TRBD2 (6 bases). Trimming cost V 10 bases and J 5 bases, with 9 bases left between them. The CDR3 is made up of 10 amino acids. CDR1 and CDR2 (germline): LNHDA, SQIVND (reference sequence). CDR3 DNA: TGTGCCACCCGGGGGAACGAGCAGTACTTC. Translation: CATRGNEQYF.

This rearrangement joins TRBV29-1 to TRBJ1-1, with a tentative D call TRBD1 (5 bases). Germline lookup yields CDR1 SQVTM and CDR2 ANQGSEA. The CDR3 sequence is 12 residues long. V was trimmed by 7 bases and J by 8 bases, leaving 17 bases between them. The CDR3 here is CSDTGTWREAFF. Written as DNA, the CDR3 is TGCAGCGACACAGGCACGTGGCGGGAAGCTTTCTTT.

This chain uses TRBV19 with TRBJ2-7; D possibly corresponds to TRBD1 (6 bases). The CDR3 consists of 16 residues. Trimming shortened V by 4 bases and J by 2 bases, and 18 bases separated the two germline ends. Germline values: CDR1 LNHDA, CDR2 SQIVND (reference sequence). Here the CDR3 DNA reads TGTGCCAGTAGTAGAGCCCCCACAGGGCCAGCCTACGAGCAGTACTTC. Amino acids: CASSRAPTGPAYEQYF.

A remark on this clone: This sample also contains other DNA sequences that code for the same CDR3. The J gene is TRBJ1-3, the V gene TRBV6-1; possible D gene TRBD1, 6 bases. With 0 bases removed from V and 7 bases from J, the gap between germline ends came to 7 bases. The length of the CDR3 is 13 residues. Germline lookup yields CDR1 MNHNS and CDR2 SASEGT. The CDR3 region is CASSEARGNTIYF. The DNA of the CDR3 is TGTGCCAGCAGTGAAGCCAGGGGTAACACCATATATTTT.